This record covers a single TCR beta chain. The antigen remains undetermined. Data came from immunoSEQ multiplex PCR; TCRdb stores just in-frame clones and leaves some out. The table has more than 9,500 clones, 84% seen once; the top ten hold 6.5% to 8.5%. This sample is part of a study of tumor-infiltrating lymphocytes in localized non-small cell lung cancer. V lost 2 bases to trimming and J lost 0 bases, with 7 bases between them. Germline V gives CDR1 SSHAT, CDR2 FNYEAQ (reference sequence). The CDR3 is made up of 15 amino acids. The study's findings and limits: Only some patients had TCR sequencing, depending on available tissue.

This clonotype was sampled from a human donor with non-small cell lung cancer. Sequencing was done on a sample of lung tumor tissue. This chain joins TRBV7-7 and TRBJ2-2; D not certain. CDR3 loop: CASSLTGTNTGELFF. CDR3 in DNA: TGTGCCAGCAGCTTAACTGGGACGAACACCGGGGAGCTGTTTTTT.